The present TCR beta chain was sequenced within a study of regulatory T cells in long-lasting Graves disease. About the research overall: Persistent cases took antithyroid drugs over 5 years and stayed TSH receptor antibody positive. Study-level findings and limits: Exclusively peripheral blood, rather than thyroid tissue, was studied. Possibly, too few samples lowered accuracy. Patients with persistent disease showed a bias toward TRBV28, TRBJ1-2 and TRBJ2-5.

The CDR3 runs to 14 residues. Germline CDR1 and CDR2: SGDLS and YYNGEE. V lost 3 bases and J 0 bases, leaving 9 bases between the germline ends. Both iRepertoire HTBI primers and Arm-PCR of CDR3 regions were used to build the TCR beta libraries. One entry per CDR3 protein results from TCRdb running MiXCR on the multiplex PCR reads. The table lists about 290,000 distinct CDR3 sequences, more than 20% of them singletons. This clonotype was counted ten times or more. The antigen remains unidentified. Noted time point: persistent/refractory GD, antithyroid drugs over 5 years with positive TRAb. The TCR library was made from RNA that had been extracted from PBMCs in TRIzol.

The input for sequencing was peripheral blood mononuclear cells (PBMCs), taken when the disease was refractory, from a patient treated with antithyroid drugs. The clonotype originates from a female donor with Graves disease. V usage is TRBV9 and J usage is TRBJ2-5; D gene uncertain. CDR3 coding DNA: TGTGCCAGCAGCGAGGGCTCGTACCAAGAGACCCAGTACTTC. Its translation is CASSEGSYQETQYF.